This entry concerns a single T cell receptor (beta chain). The source of the sample is a study of blood T cell repertoires in COVID-19. Original data processing: Using reference gene primer amplification, nucleated cell counts were estimated. Profiling relied on immunoSEQ multiplex PCR, and the TCRdb table lists in-frame clones only, not all of them. D and trimming were read from the DNA, whereas the V and J calls and clone size are those reported in that table. The data show under 300,000 clones, with 85% to 90% seen just once and roughly 3.7% held by the top ten. This clonotype originated in a middle-aged woman with acute or convalescent COVID-19. The material sequenced was peripheral blood.

CDR3: CASSLGQGTEAFF. The DNA for the CDR3 is TGTGCCAGCAGTTTGGGTCAGGGCACTGAAGCTTTCTTT. This sequence joins TRBV12-3 or TRBV12-4 and TRBJ1-1, with a weak D call TRBD1 (5 bases). CDR3 size: 13 residues. Trimming shortened V by 3 bases and J by 4 bases, and 9 bases separated the two germline ends.